Reported below is one TCR beta chain. Its cognate antigen is unknown. These data are taken from a study of cytomegalovirus exposure and HLA in healthy donors. Whole-study findings and limits: There were 164 TCR beta chains listed as cytomegalovirus-associated. A later analysis found first-cohort TCR clusters tended to co-occur in the 95 to 150 validation repertoires.

Using immunoSEQ multiplex PCR, the repertoire was profiled, and TCRdb retains in-frame clones only, with some absent. The table lists roughly 230,000 clones, roughly 88% of them singletons, with roughly 3% in the top ten. This CDR3 spans 14 amino acids. Losses at the gene ends were 6 bases for V and 2 bases for J; bases not matched to a gene: 4. Germline CDR1 is SEHNR and CDR2 is FQNEAQ (reference sequence). This clonotype was sampled from a woman in her 30s in good health and CMV-seronegative. V gene TRBV7-9 combines with J gene TRBJ1-5; 7 nucleotides agree with TRBD1. The specimen sequenced was PBMCs. The CDR3 DNA is TGTGCCAGCAGTGCCACAGGGGGCAATCAGCCCCAGCATTTT. The encoded protein is CASSATGGNQPQHF.